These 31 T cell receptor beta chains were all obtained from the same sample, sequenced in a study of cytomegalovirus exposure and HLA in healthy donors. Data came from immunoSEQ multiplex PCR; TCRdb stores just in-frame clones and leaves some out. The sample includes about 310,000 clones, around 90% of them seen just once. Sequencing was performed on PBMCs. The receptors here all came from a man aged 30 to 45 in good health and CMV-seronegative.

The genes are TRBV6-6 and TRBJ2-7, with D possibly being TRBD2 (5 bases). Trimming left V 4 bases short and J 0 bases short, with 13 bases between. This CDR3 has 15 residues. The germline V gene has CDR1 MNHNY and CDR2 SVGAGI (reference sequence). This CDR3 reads CASSSPPAGSYEQYF. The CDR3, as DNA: TGTGCCAGCAGTTCCCCGCCGGCGGGCTCCTACGAGCAGTACTTC.

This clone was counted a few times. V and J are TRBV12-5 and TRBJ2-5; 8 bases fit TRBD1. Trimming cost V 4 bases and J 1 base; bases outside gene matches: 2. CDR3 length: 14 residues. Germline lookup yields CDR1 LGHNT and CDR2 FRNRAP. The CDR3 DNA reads TGTGCTAGTGGTTCAGGGACAGGCCAAGAGACCCAGTACTTC. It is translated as CASGSGTGQETQYF.

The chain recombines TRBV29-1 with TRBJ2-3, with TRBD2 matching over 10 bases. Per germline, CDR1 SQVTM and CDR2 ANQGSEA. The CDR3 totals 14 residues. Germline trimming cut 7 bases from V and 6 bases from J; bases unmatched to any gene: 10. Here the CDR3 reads CSARTSGLKDTQYF. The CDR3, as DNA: TGCAGCGCGAGGACTAGCGGTCTGAAGGATACGCAGTATTTT.

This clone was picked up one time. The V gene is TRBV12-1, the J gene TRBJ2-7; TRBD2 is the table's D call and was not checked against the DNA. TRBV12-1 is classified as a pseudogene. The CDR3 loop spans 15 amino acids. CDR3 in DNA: TGTGCCAGCAGCGACTCCGGTCAGACCTTCTACGAGCAGTACTTC. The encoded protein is CASSDSGQTFYEQYF.

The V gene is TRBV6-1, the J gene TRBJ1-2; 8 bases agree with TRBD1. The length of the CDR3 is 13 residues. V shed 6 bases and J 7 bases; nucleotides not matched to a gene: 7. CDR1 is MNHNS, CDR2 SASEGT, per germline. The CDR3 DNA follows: TGTGCCAGCAGAGGACAGGGAAGATTTGGCTACACCTTC. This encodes CASRGQGRFGYTF.

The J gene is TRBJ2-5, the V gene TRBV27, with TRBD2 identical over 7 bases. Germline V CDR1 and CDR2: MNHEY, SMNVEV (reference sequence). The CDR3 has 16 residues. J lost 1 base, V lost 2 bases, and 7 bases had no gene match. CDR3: CASSLGSGARQETQYF. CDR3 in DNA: TGTGCCAGCAGTTTAGGCAGCGGGGCCCGCCAAGAGACCCAGTACTTC.

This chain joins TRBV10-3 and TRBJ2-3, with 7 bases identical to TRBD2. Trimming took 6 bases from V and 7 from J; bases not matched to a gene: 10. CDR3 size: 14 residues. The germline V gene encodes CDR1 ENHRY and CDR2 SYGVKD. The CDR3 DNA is TGTGCCATCAGAGAAGCGGGGAAAAGTAATACGCAGTATTTT. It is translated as CAIREAGKSNTQYF.

The CDR3 is CASSLGQGVFGYTF. CDR3 nucleotides: TGTGCCAGCAGCTTGGGACAGGGGGTTTTTGGCTACACCTTC. V gene TRBV5-8 combines with J gene TRBJ1-2, with 9 bases identical to TRBD1. Per germline, CDR1 SGHTS and CDR2 YDEGEE. The ends lost 0 bases at V and 7 bases at J; junction bases unmatched: 4. The CDR3 totals 14 residues.

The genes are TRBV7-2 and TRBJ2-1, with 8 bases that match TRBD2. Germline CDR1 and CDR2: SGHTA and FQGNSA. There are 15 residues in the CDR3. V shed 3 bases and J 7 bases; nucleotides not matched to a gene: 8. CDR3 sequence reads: CASSFSPGLVNEQFF. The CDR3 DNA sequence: TGTGCCAGCAGCTTCTCTCCGGGACTAGTTAATGAGCAGTTCTTC.

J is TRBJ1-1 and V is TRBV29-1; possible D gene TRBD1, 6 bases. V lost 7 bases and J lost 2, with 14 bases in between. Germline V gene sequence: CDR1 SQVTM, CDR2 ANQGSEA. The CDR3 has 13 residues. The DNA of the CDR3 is TGCAGCGGGAGGGAGGGGGTTAACACTGAAGCTTTCTTT. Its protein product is CSGREGVNTEAFF.

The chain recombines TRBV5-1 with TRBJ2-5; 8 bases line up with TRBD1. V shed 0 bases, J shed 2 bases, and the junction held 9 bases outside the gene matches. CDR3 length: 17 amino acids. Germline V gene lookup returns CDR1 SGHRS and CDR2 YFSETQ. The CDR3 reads CASSLVAGGLSQETQYF. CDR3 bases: TGCGCCAGCAGCTTGGTGGCAGGGGGCCTTTCTCAAGAGACCCAGTACTTC.

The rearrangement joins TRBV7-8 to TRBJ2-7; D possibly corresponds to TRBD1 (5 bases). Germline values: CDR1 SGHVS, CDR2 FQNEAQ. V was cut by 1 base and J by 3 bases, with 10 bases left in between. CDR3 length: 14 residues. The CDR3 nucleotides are TGTGCCAGCAGCTTAGGCAGGGCCCACTACGAGCAGTACTTC. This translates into CASSLGRAHYEQYF.

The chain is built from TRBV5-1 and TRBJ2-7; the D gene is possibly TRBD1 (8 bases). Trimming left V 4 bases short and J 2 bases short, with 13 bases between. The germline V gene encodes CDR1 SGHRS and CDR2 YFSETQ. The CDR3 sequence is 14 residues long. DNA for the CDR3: TGCGCCAGCAGCCTCACAGGGGGGGCCTACGAGCAGTACTTC. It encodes CASSLTGGAYEQYF.

CDR3 amino acids: CASSFGDRGAGELFF. The CDR3 DNA reads as TGTGCCAGCAGCTTTGGTGACAGGGGGGCCGGGGAGCTGTTTTTT. The chain couples TRBV5-6 to TRBJ2-2; the match to TRBD1 covers 9 bases. The CDR3 has 15 amino acids. V trimming: 2 bases; J trimming: 6 bases; junction bases outside the gene matches: 5. Germline assignment: CDR1 SGHDT and CDR2 YYEEEE.

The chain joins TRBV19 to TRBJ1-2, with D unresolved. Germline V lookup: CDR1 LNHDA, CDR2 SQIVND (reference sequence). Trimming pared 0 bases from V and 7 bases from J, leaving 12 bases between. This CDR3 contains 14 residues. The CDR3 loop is CASSIDAGLAGYTF. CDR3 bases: TGTGCCAGTAGTATAGATGCGGGCTTGGCTGGCTACACCTTC.

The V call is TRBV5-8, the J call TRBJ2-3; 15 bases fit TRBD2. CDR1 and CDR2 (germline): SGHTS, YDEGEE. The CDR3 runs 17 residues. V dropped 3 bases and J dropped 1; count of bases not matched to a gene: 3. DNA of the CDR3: TGTGCCAGCAGCTCGGGACTAGCGGGGGGCGGCACAGATACGCAGTATTTT. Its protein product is CASSSGLAGGGTDTQYF. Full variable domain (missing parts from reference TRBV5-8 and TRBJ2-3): EAGVTQSPTHLIKTRGQQATLRCSPISGHTSVYWYQQALGLGLQFLLWYDEGEERNRGNFPPRFSGRQFPNYSSELNVNALELEDSALYLCASSSGLAGGGTDTQYFGPGTRLTVL.

This chain's CDR3 is CASSPPTQGTDTQYF. In DNA form, the CDR3 reads TGTGCCAGCTCACCACCCACACAGGGCACAGATACGCAGTATTTT. J is TRBJ2-3 and V is TRBV18; D perhaps matches TRBD1 (5 bases). The germline CDR1 and CDR2 sequences are KGHSH and LQKENI. The CDR3 spans 15 residues. V was cut by 0 bases and J by 1 base, with 8 bases left in between.

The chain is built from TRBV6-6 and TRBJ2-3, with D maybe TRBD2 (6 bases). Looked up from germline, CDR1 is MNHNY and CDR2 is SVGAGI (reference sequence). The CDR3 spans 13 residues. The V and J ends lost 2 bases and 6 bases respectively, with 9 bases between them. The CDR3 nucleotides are TGTGCCAGCAGTTACCCCGGAGGGGATACGCAGTATTTT. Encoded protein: CASSYPGGDTQYF.

The DNA for the CDR3 is TGTGCCAGCAGCCTAAACCCGGGGGCGACTAGCGGCCAAGAGACCCAGTACTTC. This translates into CASSLNPGATSGQETQYF. This sequence joins TRBV5-6 and TRBJ2-5; 9 positions agree with TRBD2. J gave up 1 base and V 4 bases, and 14 bases lay outside the gene matches. This CDR3 is built from 18 residues. CDR1 is SGHDT and CDR2 is YYEEEE in the germline V gene.

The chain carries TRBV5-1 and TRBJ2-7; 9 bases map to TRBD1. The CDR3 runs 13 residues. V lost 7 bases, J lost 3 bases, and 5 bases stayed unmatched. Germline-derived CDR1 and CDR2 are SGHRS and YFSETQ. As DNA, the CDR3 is TGCGCCAGCCGGGGGACAGGGCTCTACGAGCAGTACTTC. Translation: CASRGTGLYEQYF.

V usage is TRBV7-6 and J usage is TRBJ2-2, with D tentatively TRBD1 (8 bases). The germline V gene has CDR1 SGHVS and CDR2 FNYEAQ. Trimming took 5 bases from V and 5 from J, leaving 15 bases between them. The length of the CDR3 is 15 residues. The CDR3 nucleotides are TGTGCCAGCAGCCGACAGGGGCGGGGGACCGGGGAGCTGTTTTTT. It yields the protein CASSRQGRGTGELFF.

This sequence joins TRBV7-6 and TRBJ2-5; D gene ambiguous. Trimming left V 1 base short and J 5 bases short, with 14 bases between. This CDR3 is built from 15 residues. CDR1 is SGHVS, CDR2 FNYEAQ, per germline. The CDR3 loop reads CASSLVAGRSETQYF. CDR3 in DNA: TGTGCCAGCAGCTTAGTTGCAGGTAGAAGTGAGACCCAGTACTTC.

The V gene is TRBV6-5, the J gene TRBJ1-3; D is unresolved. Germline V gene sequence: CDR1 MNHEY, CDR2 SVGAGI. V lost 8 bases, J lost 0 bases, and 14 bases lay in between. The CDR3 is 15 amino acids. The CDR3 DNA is TGTGCCAGCCGACCATTGGGGAGCTCTGGAAACACCATATATTTT. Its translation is CASRPLGSSGNTIYF.

CDR3 amino acids: CASSPGGARTDTQYF. The DNA of the CDR3 is TGTGCCAGCAGCCCTGGGGGGGCTCGGACAGATACGCAGTATTTT. The V gene is TRBV11-3, the J gene TRBJ2-3; the D gene is possibly TRBD2 (7 bases). Germline assignment: CDR1 SGHNT and CDR2 YENEEA. The CDR3 extends over 15 amino acids. Trimming removed 5 bases at V and 3 bases at J, with 15 bases between.

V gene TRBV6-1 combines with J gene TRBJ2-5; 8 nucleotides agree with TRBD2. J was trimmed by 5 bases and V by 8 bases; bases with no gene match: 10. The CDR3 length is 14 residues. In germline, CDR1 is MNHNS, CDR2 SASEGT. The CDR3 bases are TGTGCCAGCGTTGCCGGGGGGGCATTTGAGACCCAGTACTTC. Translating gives CASVAGGAFETQYF.

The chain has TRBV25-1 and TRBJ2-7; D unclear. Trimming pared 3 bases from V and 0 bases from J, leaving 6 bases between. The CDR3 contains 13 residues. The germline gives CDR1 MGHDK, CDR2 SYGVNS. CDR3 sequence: CASSEYYSYEQYF. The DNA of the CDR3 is TGTGCCAGCAGTGAGTACTACTCCTACGAGCAGTACTTC.

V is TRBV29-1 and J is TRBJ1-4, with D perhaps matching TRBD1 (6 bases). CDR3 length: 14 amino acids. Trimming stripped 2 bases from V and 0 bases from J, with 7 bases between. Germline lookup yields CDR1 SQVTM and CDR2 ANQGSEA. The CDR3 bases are TGCAGCGTTGAAACAGGGACAACTAATGAAAAACTGTTTTTT. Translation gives CSVETGTTNEKLFF.

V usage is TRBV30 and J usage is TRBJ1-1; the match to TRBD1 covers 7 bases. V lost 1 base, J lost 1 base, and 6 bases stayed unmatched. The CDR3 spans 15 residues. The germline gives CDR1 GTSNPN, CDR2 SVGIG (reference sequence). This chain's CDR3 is CAWSEVTGWNTEAFF. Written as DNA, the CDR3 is TGTGCCTGGAGTGAAGTGACAGGGTGGAACACTGAAGCTTTCTTT. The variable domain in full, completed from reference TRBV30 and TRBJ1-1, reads SQTIHQWPATLVQPVGSPLSLECTVEGTSNPNLYWYRQAAGRGLQLLFYSVGIGQISSEVPQNLSASRPQDRQFILSSKKLLLSDSGFYLCAWSEVTGWNTEAFFGQGTRLTVV.

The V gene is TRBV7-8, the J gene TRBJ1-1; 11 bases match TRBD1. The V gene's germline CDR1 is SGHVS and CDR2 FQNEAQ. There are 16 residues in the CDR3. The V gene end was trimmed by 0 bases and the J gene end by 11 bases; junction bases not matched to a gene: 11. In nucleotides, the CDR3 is TGTGCCAGCAGCTTAGCGGGTGGGACAGGGGGGACCGTTGCTTTCTTT. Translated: CASSLAGGTGGTVAFF.

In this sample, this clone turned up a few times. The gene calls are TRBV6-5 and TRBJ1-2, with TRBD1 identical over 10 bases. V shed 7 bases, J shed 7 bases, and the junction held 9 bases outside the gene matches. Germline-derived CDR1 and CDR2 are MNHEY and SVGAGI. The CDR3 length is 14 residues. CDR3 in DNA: TGTGCCAGCACGCGGGACAGGGGAGATCCTGGCTACACCTTC. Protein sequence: CASTRDRGDPGYTF.

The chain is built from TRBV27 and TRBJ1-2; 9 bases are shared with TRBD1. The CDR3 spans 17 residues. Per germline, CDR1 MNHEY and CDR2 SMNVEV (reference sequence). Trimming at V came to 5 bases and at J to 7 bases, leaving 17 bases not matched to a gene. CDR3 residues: CASSIMPNRGLFGGYTF. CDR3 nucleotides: TGTGCCAGCAGTATCATGCCGAACAGGGGGCTTTTTGGTGGCTACACCTTC.